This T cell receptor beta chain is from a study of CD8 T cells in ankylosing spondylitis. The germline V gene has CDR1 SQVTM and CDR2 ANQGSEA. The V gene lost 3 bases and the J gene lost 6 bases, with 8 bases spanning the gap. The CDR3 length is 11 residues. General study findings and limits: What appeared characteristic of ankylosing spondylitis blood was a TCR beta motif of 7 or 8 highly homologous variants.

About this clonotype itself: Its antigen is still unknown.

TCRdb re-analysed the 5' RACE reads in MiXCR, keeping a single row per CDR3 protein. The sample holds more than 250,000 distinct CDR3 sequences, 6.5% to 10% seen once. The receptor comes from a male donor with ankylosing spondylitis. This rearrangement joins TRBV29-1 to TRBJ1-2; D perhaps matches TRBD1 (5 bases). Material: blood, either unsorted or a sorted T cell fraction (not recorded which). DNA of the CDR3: TGCAGCGTTGACCAGGGCCATGGCTACACCTTC. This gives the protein CSVDQGHGYTF.